This TCR beta chain appears in the sequencing data of a study of T cells after yellow fever vaccination (dated by TCRdb to between 2017 and 2020). The study in broad terms: The SMART-Seq v4 Ultra Low Input RNA kit was used to prepare libraries from fractions with low cell numbers. Bulk PBMC replicates and cell subsets were isolated from blood drawn at multiple timepoints before and after both primary and secondary immunization. To track T-cell clones before and after primary and booster YFV17D yellow fever vaccination, bulk TCR alpha and beta repertoires were sequenced longitudinally. Two healthy male donors made up the cohort, one aged 18 to 29 years and the other aged 30 to 40 years.

The treatment or condition label for this specimen denotes: live attenuated yellow fever vaccine strain. At each blood-draw timepoint, two biological replicates of bulk PBMCs were collected. PBMCs were isolated from peripheral blood using a standard Ficoll-Paque protocol. RNA was extracted with TriZol from bulk PBMCs, CD4 and CD8 fractions, and dextramer-positive and dextramer-negative fractions. This clonotype came up a few times. This clone's antigen is unknown. One base away there is no much larger clone; base qualities are not given. TCR cDNA was made using 5'RACE template switching, a step that added a universal primer site and unique molecular identifiers. cDNA synthesis was primed from both the TCR alpha and TCR beta constant segments. Library amplification involved two PCR steps, and the second step added sample barcodes and sequencing adapters. Libraries were sequenced on Illumina HiSeq 2500 (2x100 bp) or NovaSeq (2x150 bp). Concerning the study's data processing: MIGEC was used to demultiplex reads and collapse the reads into UMI consensus sequences, and MiXCR was used for V(D)J alignment. Vaccine-responding clonotypes were defined with edgeR using replicate PBMC samples, requiring FDR below 0.01 and a log2 fold change above 5 up to day 15. Bulk clonotypes were assigned CD4 or CD8 identity according to which sequenced CD4 or CD8 repertoire held them at higher abundance. In TCRdb, the public reads were trimmed at Q25 with fastp and aligned with MiXCR, with productive beta chains retained. Every distinct CDR3 protein forms one entry, paired with its most common genes and DNA. The V and J calls here are based on TCRdb, not the publication. The sample includes hundreds of thousands of distinct CDR3 sequences, with approximately 13% observed a single time. Clones ranked in the top ten supply more than 12% of the sample.

Broad study findings and their caveats: Most clones expanded after primary vaccination were re-detected after the booster (around 96% of CD4 and more than 70% of CD8), suggesting broad memory maintenance. A small fraction of clonotypes appeared in both the CD4 and CD8 compartments, likely as a result of convergent recombination. Compared with the primary T-cell response, the secondary T-cell response was faster but weaker, reaching its peak on day 5 rather than on day 15. Computational filtering was required because FACS-sorted repertoires could contain abundant contaminating clonotypes from the bulk population. Because the study included only two donors, the extent to which the findings can be generalized is limited.

Deletion took 1 base off V and 7 bases off J, with a span of 17 bases between the germline ends. CDR1 and CDR2 (LNHDA, SQIVND) derive from the germline V gene (reference sequence). From the cysteine up to the phenylalanine, the CDR3 has a length of 16 residues. Only CDR3 DNA is held: 48 bases, read in frame from base 1. The starting material was PBMCs, obtained on the day of the yellow fever booster vaccination. The chain is made from TRBV19 and TRBJ2-1; matching of 5 bases hints at TRBD1 as the D gene. The clonotype was recovered from a man aged 25 to 40 who received the YFV17D yellow fever vaccine. At the DNA level, the sequence is TGTGCCAGTAGTATAGTCCCCAGGGCCGTCGCGAATGAGCAGTTCTTC. Translated, it reads CASSIVPRAVANEQFF.